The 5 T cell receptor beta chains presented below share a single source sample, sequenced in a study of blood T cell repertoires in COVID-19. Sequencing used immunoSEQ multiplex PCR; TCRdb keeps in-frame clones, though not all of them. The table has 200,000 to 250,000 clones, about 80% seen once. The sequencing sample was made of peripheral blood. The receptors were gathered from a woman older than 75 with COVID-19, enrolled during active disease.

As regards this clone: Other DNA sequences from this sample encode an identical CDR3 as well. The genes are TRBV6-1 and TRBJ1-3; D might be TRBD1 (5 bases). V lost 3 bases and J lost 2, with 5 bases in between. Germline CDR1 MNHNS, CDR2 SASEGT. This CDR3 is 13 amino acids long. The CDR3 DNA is TGTGCCAGCAGTGACAGGGCTGGAAACACCATATATTTT. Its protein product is CASSDRAGNTIYF.

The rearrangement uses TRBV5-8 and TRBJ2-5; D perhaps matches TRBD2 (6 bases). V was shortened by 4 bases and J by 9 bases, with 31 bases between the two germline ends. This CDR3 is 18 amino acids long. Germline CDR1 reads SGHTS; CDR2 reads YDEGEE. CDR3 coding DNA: TGTGCCAGCAGCATCCGCGGGGTGGGGACCGCCGTCGGTTCGGCCCAGTACTTC. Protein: CASSIRGVGTAVGSAQYF.

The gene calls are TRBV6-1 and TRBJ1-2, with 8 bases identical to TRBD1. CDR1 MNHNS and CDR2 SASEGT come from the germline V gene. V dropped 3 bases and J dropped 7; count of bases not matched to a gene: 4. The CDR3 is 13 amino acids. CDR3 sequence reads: CASSDPDRAGYTF. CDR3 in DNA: TGTGCCAGCAGTGACCCGGACAGGGCTGGCTACACCTTC.

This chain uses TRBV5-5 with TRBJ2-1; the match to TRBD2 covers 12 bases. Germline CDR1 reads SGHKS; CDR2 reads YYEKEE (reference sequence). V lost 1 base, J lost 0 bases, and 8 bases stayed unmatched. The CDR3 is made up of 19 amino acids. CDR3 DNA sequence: TGTGCCAGCAGCTTGAGCGGGACTAGCGGGTTTAGCTCCTACAATGAGCAGTTCTTC. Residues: CASSLSGTSGFSSYNEQFF.

The CDR3, as DNA: TGTGCCAGCAGTTCCCTCGGGACTTCTTCCTACGAGCAGTACTTC. Its translation is CASSSLGTSSYEQYF. This chain connects TRBV6-5 to TRBJ2-7; tentatively, D is TRBD2 (6 bases). This CDR3 comprises 15 residues. The germline V and J ends were trimmed by 4 bases and 1 base, with 14 bases remaining between them. Germline V gene data show CDR1 as MNHEY and CDR2 as SVGAGI.